Here is one T cell receptor (beta chain) with its context. Its antigen is not known. This sample stems from a study of T-cell memory formation after mild COVID-19. With 3 bases removed from V and 2 bases from J, the gap between germline ends came to 10 bases. The CDR3 length is 14 residues. The study, taken as a whole, reports: Shrinking CD4+ clones resided mostly in CM and EM, and CD8+ ones in EMRA. Memory sampled before infection contained some responding clones, suggesting cross-reactive memory joined.

Researchers used 5'RACE with constant-segment primers to make TCR alpha and TCR beta cDNA libraries that carry sample barcodes and UMIs. One entry per CDR3 protein results from TCRdb running MiXCR on the 5' RACE reads. Altogether approximately 290,000 distinct CDR3 sequences are present, more than 15% being singletons, with the ten largest covering roughly 22%. This clonotype originated in a man in his late teens or twenties who had mild COVID-19 (a few samples of this study predate the infection). Cell type and time point are not known. Sequencing was carried out using PBMCs or a T cell subset sorted from them (not recorded which). The J gene is TRBJ2-5, the V gene TRBV12-3 or TRBV12-4, with D maybe TRBD2 (5 bases). CDR3 loop: CASSFTAGQETQYF. The CDR3 DNA sequence: TGTGCCAGCAGTTTTACTGCGGGTCAAGAGACCCAGTACTTC.